These 23 T cell receptor beta chains were all obtained from the same sample, sequenced in a study of blood T cells in healthy people across ages. A sample-barcoded 5' primer and a J-beta primer mix were used in a second PCR of about 7 to 12 cycles. TCRdb passed the 5' RACE reads through MiXCR, listing each CDR3 protein once. The sample records about 970,000 distinct CDR3 sequences, roughly 50% being singletons. The sequenced sample was blood. Receptor source: a woman aged 55-75 years in good health.

The V gene is TRBV6-1, the J gene TRBJ2-3, with D maybe TRBD2 (5 bases). Looked up from germline, CDR1 is MNHNS and CDR2 is SASEGT. V lost 6 bases to trimming and J lost 3 bases, with 22 bases between them. This CDR3 contains 17 residues. Here the CDR3 DNA reads TGTGCCAGCAGCCGCAGCGGCAGTGCTGTGTTAACAGATACGCAGTATTTT. This translates into CASSRSGSAVLTDTQYF.

The chain recombines TRBV6-1 with TRBJ2-1; D gene uncertain. The CDR3 spans 11 residues. V shed 6 bases and J shed 9 bases, with 9 bases lying between them. The germline V gene encodes CDR1 MNHNS and CDR2 SASEGT. The CDR3 DNA follows: TGTGCCAGCAGCTATAAGGGTGAGCAGTTCTTC. Translation gives CASSYKGEQFF.

This chain connects TRBV7-9 to TRBJ2-7; no definite D call. Trimming removed 7 bases at V and 0 bases at J, with 13 bases between. The germline CDR1 and CDR2 sequences are SEHNR and FQNEAQ (reference sequence). The CDR3 spans 14 residues. The CDR3 DNA reads TGTGCCAGCAACTTGGACGGCCGCTCCTACGAGCAGTACTTC. It specifies CASNLDGRSYEQYF.

The rearrangement joins TRBV28 to TRBJ2-3; D may be TRBD2 (5 bases). Germline V gene data show CDR1 as MDHEN and CDR2 as SYDVKM. The CDR3 has 15 residues. V lost 5 bases and J lost 5, with 17 bases in between. The CDR3 DNA follows: TGTGCCAGCAGTCCCCGAGGGCCAAGCGTAGATACGCAGTATTTT. Translation gives CASSPRGPSVDTQYF.

The chain employs TRBV27 and TRBJ2-7; possibly TRBD2 for D (6 bases). Trimming stripped 2 bases from V and 4 bases from J, with 15 bases between. CDR3 length: 15 residues. The germline CDR1 and CDR2 sequences are MNHEY and SMNVEV (reference sequence). In nucleotides, the CDR3 is TGTGCCAGCAGTTTAACCACCGGGACTTTATACGAGCAGTACTTC. Its translation is CASSLTTGTLYEQYF.

This clonotype was recorded a few times. This chain joins TRBV15 and TRBJ2-6, with no clear D. Per germline, CDR1 LNHNV and CDR2 YYDKDF (reference sequence). This CDR3 has 17 residues. The germline V and J ends were trimmed by 4 bases and 0 bases, with 13 bases remaining between them. CDR3 residues: CATSKDGLSSGANVLTF. CDR3 nucleotides: TGTGCCACCAGCAAAGACGGTCTAAGCTCTGGGGCCAACGTCCTGACTTTC.

This clonotype was observed a handful of times. The rearrangement joins TRBV28 to TRBJ1-2, with D uncertain. Germline loops: CDR1 MDHEN, CDR2 SYDVKM. This CDR3 comprises 14 residues. V was clipped by 4 bases and J by 4 bases, with 13 bases between them. The CDR3 region is CASSSILRPYGYTF. Here the CDR3 DNA reads TGTGCCAGCAGTTCGATACTCAGGCCCTATGGCTACACCTTC.

A few counts support this clonotype. The chain couples TRBV4-1 to TRBJ2-1; unclear D gene. CDR3 length equals 16 residues. V was cut by 7 bases and J by 0 bases, with 16 bases left in between. Germline-derived CDR1 and CDR2 are MGHRA and YSYEKL. The CDR3 DNA is TGCGCCAGCACCCCCGGCAGGCCGAGCTCCTACAATGAGCAGTTCTTC. The encoded protein is CASTPGRPSSYNEQFF.

The CDR3 region is CASSPETENTEAFF. The CDR3 DNA sequence: TGTGCCAGCTCACCAGAGACAGAGAACACTGAAGCTTTCTTT. This sequence joins TRBV18 and TRBJ1-1; D is perhaps TRBD1 (5 bases). CDR3 length: 14 amino acids. Trimming left V 2 bases short and J 1 base short, with 8 bases between. In germline, CDR1 is KGHSH, CDR2 LQKENI. Filled out from reference TRBV18 and TRBJ1-1, the complete variable domain reads NAGVMQNPRHLVRRRGQEARLRCSPMKGHSHVYWYRQLPEEGLKFMVYLQKENIIDESGMPKERFSAEFPKEGPSILRIQQVVRGDSAAYFCASSPETENTEAFFGQGTRLTVV.

This chain links TRBV20-1 with TRBJ2-5; D tentatively fits TRBD1 or TRBD2 (6 bases each). The germline V gene has CDR1 DFQATT and CDR2 SNEGSKA (reference sequence). Trimming took 6 bases from V and 0 from J, leaving 20 bases between them. The CDR3 runs to 16 residues. The CDR3 DNA follows: TGCAGTGCCCCGCCCGGGGGCGTCGGGTACCAAGAGACCCAGTACTTC. As protein: CSAPPGGVGYQETQYF.

Notes on this clonotype: The junction departs from the called germline gene at one end, perhaps through a read error. V and J are TRBV7-9 and TRBJ2-1; the D gene is possibly TRBD2 (6 bases). Germline CDR1 SEHNR, CDR2 FQNEAQ (reference sequence). CDR3 length equals 14 residues. The CDR3 bases are TGTGCCAGTAGCTTTCTGAGCGGGCTCAATGAGCAGTTCTTC. This encodes CASSFLSGLNEQFF.

In nucleotides, the CDR3 is TGTGCCAGCAGCCAAGGGTATCAGGGGGTCTACGAGCAGTACTTC. Protein product: CASSQGYQGVYEQYF. The gene calls are TRBV4-2 and TRBJ2-7; 7 positions agree with TRBD1. The V gene's germline CDR1 is LGHNA and CDR2 YNFKEQ. The CDR3 runs 15 residues. With 1 base clipped from V and 3 bases from J, the junction kept 6 bases outside the gene matches.

This chain connects TRBV4-3 to TRBJ2-3; maybe TRBD2 (5 bases). The CDR3 sequence is 16 residues long. Germline V gene sequence: CDR1 LGHNA, CDR2 YSLEER. Trimming took off 0 bases at V and 5 bases at J, with 15 bases between the two ends. CDR3 DNA sequence: TGCGCCAGCAGCCAAGATCGAGAGAGGGATATAGATACGCAGTATTTT. The encoded protein is CASSQDRERDIDTQYF.

The V gene is TRBV4-1, the J gene TRBJ2-3; 14 bases line up with TRBD2. The CDR3 consists of 19 residues. Germline V gene data show CDR1 as MGHRA and CDR2 as YSYEKL. The V and J ends lost 2 bases and 0 bases, in that order; junction bases with no gene match: 7. The CDR3 nucleotides read TGCGCCAGCAGCCAAACGGGACTAGCGGGAGACCCTAGCACAGATACGCAGTATTTT. Encoded protein: CASSQTGLAGDPSTDTQYF.

Details on this clonotype: At one boundary the junction diverges from the germline segment, which might be a read error. The chain has TRBV29-1 and TRBJ2-1; 12 bases line up with TRBD2. The CDR3 loop spans 15 amino acids. CDR1 and CDR2 from the germline V gene are SQVTM and ANQGSEA. CDR3 sequence (DNA): TGCAGCGTTGCCCGACTAGCGGGAGAAGACAATGAGCGGTTCTTC. This encodes CSVARLAGEDNERFF.

The chain has TRBV7-9 and TRBJ2-1, with unresolved D. CDR3 length: 17 amino acids. V lost 1 base and J 8 bases, leaving 21 bases between the germline ends. Germline V gene data show CDR1 as SEHNR and CDR2 as FQNEAQ (reference sequence). The CDR3 reads CASSLGLTTLRVDEQFF. The CDR3 region has the DNA TGTGCCAGCAGCTTAGGGCTCACAACCCTCCGGGTGGATGAGCAGTTCTTC.

The chain combines TRBV29-1 with TRBJ2-3, with 9 bases aligning to TRBD2. Germline V gene lookup returns CDR1 SQVTM and CDR2 ANQGSEA. The J segment lost 4 bases and the V segment lost 6 bases, leaving 20 bases of the junction unmatched. This CDR3 has 18 amino acids. CDR3 DNA sequence: TGCAGCGTCCCGGCGGAGCGGGAGGCCTGGGTGACTGCAGATACGCAGTATTTT. This gives the protein CSVPAEREAWVTADTQYF.

This rearrangement joins TRBV7-8 to TRBJ2-7; 8 bases agree with TRBD2. The CDR3 contains 16 residues. CDR1 SGHVS and CDR2 FQNEAQ come from the germline V gene. V lost 1 base to trimming and J lost 0 bases; unmatched junction nucleotides: 5. The CDR3: CASSLDTGLDSYEQYF. CDR3 DNA: TGTGCCAGCAGCTTAGACACGGGACTAGACTCCTACGAGCAGTACTTC. The full variable domain, in which reference TRBV7-8 and TRBJ2-7 provide the parts outside the CDR3, is GAGVSQSPRYKVAKRGQDVALRCDPISGHVSLFWYQQALGQGPEFLTYFQNEAQLDKSGLPSDRFFAERPEGSVSTLKIQRTQQEDSAVYLCASSLDTGLDSYEQYFGPGTRLTVT.

The rearrangement joins TRBV9 to TRBJ2-1; D not certain. Trimming took 3 bases from V and 5 from J, leaving 9 bases between them. The CDR3 consists of 13 residues. Germline values: CDR1 SGDLS, CDR2 YYNGEE. This CDR3 reads CASSETAHNEQFF. The DNA of the CDR3 is TGTGCCAGCAGCGAGACGGCTCACAATGAGCAGTTCTTC.

Here the CDR3 reads CASRRGEVDGYTF. The CDR3, as DNA: TGTGCCAGCAGGAGGGGGGAGGTTGATGGCTACACCTTC. V usage is TRBV6-5 and J usage is TRBJ1-2; tentatively, D is TRBD1 (6 bases). From germline, CDR1 is MNHEY and CDR2 SVGAGI. The CDR3 spans 13 residues. V lost 6 bases, J lost 6 bases, and 14 bases lay in between.

This rearrangement joins TRBV2 to TRBJ1-1; possibly TRBD1 for D (6 bases). The CDR3 runs 13 residues. CDR1 and CDR2 (germline): SNHLY, FYNNEI. Trimming shortened V by 7 bases and J by 4 bases, and 13 bases separated the two germline ends. The CDR3 DNA reads TGTGCCAGCAAACAGGGATGGGGCACTGAAGCTTTCTTT. This translates into CASKQGWGTEAFF.

The chain joins TRBV10-2 to TRBJ2-4; D possibly corresponds to TRBD2 (6 bases). The J call is uncertain, as TRBJ2-7 better fits the DNA end. This CDR3 has 17 residues. Germline V lookup: CDR1 WSHSY, CDR2 SAAADI. This CDR3 reads CASNRGSGPQNIFEQYF. CDR3 nucleotides: TGCGCCAGCAACCGGGGGTCAGGGCCCCAAAATATCTTCGAGCAGTACTTC.

The chain carries TRBV4-3 and TRBJ1-5, with D hard to call. The V gene's germline CDR1 is LGHNA and CDR2 YSLEER. The CDR3 runs 12 residues. V lost 3 bases and J lost 8, with 8 bases in between. As DNA, the CDR3 is TGCGCCAGCAGCCATGGGCGGGAGCCCCAGCATTTT. This codes for CASSHGREPQHF.